This TCR beta chain derives from a study of beta chain features in type 1 diabetes. Findings of the study overall: Naive, central memory and Treg TCRB repertoires seemed to resemble each other more closely in patients than they did in healthy donors.

Between the trimmed V and J ends, which lost 8 bases and 4 bases, there was a span of 14 bases. The CDR3 spans 13 residues. Germline assignment: CDR1 MNHNS and CDR2 SASEGT. The authors reverse transcribed all of the isolated RNA, so sequencing captured expressed TCRB transcripts. Libraries were prepared by immunoSEQ multiplex PCR; TCRdb keeps only in-frame clonotypes and omits some of them. The sample includes roughly 180,000 clones, roughly an eighth of them seen just once. Of note for this clone: Its target is unknown.

The chain recombines TRBV6-1 with TRBJ1-1; perhaps TRBD1 as D (5 bases). The sample consisted of central memory CD4+ T cells from blood. The TCR was taken from a woman aged 18-30 years in good health. As DNA, the CDR3 is TGTGCCAGCGGGGGGGGGACTCCCACTGAAGCTTTCTTT. Protein: CASGGGTPTEAFF.